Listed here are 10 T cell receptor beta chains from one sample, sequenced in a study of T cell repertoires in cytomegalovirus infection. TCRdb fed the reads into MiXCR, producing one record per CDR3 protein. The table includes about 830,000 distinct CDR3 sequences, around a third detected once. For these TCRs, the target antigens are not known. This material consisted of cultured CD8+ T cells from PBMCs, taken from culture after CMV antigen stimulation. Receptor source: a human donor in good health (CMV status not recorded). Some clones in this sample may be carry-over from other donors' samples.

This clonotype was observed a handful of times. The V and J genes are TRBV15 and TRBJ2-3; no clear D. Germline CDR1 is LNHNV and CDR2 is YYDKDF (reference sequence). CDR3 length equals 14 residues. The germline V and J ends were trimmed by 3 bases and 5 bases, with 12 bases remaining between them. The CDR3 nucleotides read TGTGCCACCAGCAGCCGGGCGGCGGTAGATACGCAGTATTTT. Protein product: CATSSRAAVDTQYF.

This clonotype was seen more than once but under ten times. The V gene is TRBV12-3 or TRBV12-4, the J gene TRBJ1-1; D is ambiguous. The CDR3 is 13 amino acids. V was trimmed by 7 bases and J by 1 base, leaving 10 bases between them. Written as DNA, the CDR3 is TGTGCCAGCACCGCGGCTTCGAACACTGAAGCTTTCTTT. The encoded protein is CASTAASNTEAFF.

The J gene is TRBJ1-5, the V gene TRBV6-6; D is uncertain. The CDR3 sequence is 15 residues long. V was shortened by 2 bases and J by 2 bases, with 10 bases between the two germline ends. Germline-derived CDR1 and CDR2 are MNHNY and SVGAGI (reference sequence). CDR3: CASSYTPKGNQPQHF. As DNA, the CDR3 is TGTGCCAGCAGTTACACCCCTAAGGGCAATCAGCCCCAGCATTTT.

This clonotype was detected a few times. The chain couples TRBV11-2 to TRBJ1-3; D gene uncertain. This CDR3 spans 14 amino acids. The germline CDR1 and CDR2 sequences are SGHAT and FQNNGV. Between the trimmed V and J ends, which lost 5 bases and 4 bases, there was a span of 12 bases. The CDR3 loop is CASSALTEGNTIYF. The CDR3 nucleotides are TGTGCCAGCAGCGCGTTGACGGAGGGAAACACCATATATTTT. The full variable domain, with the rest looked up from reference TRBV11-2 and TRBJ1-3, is EAGVAQSPRYKIIEKRQSVAFWCNPISGHATLYWYQQILGQGPKLLIQFQNNGVVDDSQLPKDRFSAERLKGVDSTLKIQPAKLEDSAVYLCASSALTEGNTIYFGEGSWLTVV.

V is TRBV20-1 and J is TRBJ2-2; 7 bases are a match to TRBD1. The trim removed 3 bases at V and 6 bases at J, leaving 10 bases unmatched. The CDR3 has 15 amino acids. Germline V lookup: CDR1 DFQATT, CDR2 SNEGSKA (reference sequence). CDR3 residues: CSASQTGADSGELFF. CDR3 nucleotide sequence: TGCAGTGCTAGCCAAACAGGGGCTGATTCCGGGGAGCTGTTTTTT.

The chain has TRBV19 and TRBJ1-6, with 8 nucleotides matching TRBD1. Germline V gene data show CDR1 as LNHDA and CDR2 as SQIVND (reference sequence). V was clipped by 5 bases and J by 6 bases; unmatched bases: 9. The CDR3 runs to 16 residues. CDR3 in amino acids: CASSSRRGPGNSPLHF. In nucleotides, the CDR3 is TGTGCCAGTAGTTCACGCAGGGGGCCGGGTAATTCACCCCTCCACTTT.

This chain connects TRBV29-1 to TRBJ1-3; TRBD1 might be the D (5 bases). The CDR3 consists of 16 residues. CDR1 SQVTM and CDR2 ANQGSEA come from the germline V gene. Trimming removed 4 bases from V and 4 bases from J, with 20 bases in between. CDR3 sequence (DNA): TGCAGCGTTGTGCGGGTACAAGGGGCGTACGGAAACACCATATATTTT. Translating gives CSVVRVQGAYGNTIYF.

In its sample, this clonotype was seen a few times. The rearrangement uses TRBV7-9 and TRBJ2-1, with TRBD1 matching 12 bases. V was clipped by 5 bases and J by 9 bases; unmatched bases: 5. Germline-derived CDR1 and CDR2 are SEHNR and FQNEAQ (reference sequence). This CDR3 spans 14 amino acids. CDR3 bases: TGTGCCAGCAGCCGCGGGACAGGGGGCGGTGAGCAGTTCTTC. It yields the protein CASSRGTGGGEQFF.

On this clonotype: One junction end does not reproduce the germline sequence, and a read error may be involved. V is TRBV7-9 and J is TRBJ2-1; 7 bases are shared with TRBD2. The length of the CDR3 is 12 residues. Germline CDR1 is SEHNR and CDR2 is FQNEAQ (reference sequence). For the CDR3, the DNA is TGTGTCAGCAGCTTAACTAGCGATGAGCAGTTCTTC. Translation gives CVSSLTSDEQFF.

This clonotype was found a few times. The CDR3 region is CASSLYEGALHTEAFF. The CDR3 DNA reads as TGTGCCAGCAGTTTATATGAGGGGGCGTTACACACTGAAGCTTTCTTT. The rearrangement uses TRBV28 and TRBJ1-1, with TRBD1 identical over 7 bases. The CDR3 has 16 residues. V lost 1 base to trimming and J lost 3 bases; unmatched junction nucleotides: 8. Germline assignment: CDR1 MDHEN and CDR2 SYDVKM.